This TCR beta chain came from a study of patients and donors after allogeneic stem cell transplantation. Germline CDR1 is MNHNY and CDR2 is SVGAGI (reference sequence). CDR3 size: 15 residues. Turning to this clonotype: Relative to the germline gene, one junction end is altered; a read error may explain this.

TCRdb itself ran the RT-PCR reads through MiXCR, one entry per CDR3 protein. The data hold 150,000 to 200,000 distinct CDR3 sequences, with about 30% observed a single time. This TCR came from a human donor who was either an allogeneic HSCT recipient or a stem cell or donor lymphocyte infusion donor (not recorded which). It is not recorded whose cells these are; they may come from a transplant donor. The sequencing input was blood, either unsorted or a sorted T cell fraction (not recorded which). The chain couples TRBV6-6 to TRBJ1-5; tentatively, D is TRBD1 (5 bases). CDR3 DNA sequence: TGTGCCAGCAGTTACGTCCAGGGCCAGGATCAGCCCCGGCATTTT. Amino acids: CASSYVQGQDQPRHF.